This TCR beta chain originates from a study of regulatory T cells in long-lasting Graves disease. Study-wide findings and caveats: Exclusively peripheral blood, rather than thyroid tissue, was studied.

Stated time point: newly diagnosed GD, antithyroid drugs for less than 3 months. There was RNA extracted from PBMCs, and the TCR library was made from it. The CDR3 length is 14 residues. Between the trimmed V and J ends, which lost 5 bases and 4 bases, there was a span of 12 bases. This clonotype appeared many times. What it recognizes is unknown. HTBI primers from iRepertoire and Arm-PCR of CDR3 regions yielded the TCR beta libraries. TCRdb called the multiplex PCR reads again in MiXCR, with one record for every CDR3 protein. In the table there are about 370,000 distinct CDR3 sequences, 15% to 19% of which are singletons.

The specimen was peripheral blood mononuclear cells (PBMCs), collected at new diagnosis, from a patient treated with antithyroid drugs. This clonotype was sampled from a female donor with Graves disease. The chain has TRBV12-3 or TRBV12-4 and TRBJ1-5, with D tentatively TRBD1 (6 bases). CDR3 coding DNA: TGTGCCAGCAGTCTGACAGGCTTTAATCAGCCCCAGCATTTT. The encoded protein is CASSLTGFNQPQHF.